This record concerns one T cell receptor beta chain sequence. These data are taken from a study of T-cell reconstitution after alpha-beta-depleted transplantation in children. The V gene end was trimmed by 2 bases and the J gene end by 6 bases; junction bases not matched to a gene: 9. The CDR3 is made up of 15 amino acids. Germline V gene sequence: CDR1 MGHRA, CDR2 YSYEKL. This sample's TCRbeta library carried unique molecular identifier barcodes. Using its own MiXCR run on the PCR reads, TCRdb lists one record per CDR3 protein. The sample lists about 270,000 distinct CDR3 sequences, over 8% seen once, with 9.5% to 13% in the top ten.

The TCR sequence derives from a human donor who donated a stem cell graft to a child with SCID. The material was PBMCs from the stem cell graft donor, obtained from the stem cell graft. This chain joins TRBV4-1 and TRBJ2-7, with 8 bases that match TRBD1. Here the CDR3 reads CASSQSAGQGSEQYF. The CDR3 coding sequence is TGCGCCAGCAGCCAAAGCGCCGGACAGGGCAGCGAGCAGTACTTC.